This T cell receptor (beta chain) was recorded in a study of T cell repertoires in cytomegalovirus infection. About the study: The study used recently identified HLA-C-restricted and well-studied HLA-B-restricted CMV epitopes. From public TCR beta signatures came an indication of both CMV infection and matching HLA type. Study-wide points: HLA-C-restricted CMV-specific TCR beta clonotypes prevailed in the ex vivo response. Cumulative frequency of public TCR beta families picked out carriers of CMV plus the relevant HLA.

CDR1 and CDR2 from the germline V gene are MDHEN and SYDVKM. The length of the CDR3 is 11 residues. Trimming took 3 bases from V and 10 from J, leaving 7 bases between them. TCRdb reprocessed the reads via MiXCR and lists one record per CDR3 protein. Here the sample spans 49,000 or so distinct CDR3 sequences, approximately 19% being singletons. This clonotype was recorded many times. Antigen unknown. The chain has TRBV28 and TRBJ1-5; D gene unclear. The source is a human donor in good health (CMV status not recorded). Some clones in this sample may be carry-over from other donors' samples. The sample in question was CD8+ T cells from cultured PBMCs, obtained from culture after CMV antigen stimulation. CDR3 bases: TGTGCCAGCAGTTTGGCCAGCCCCCAGCATTTT. Amino acids: CASSLASPQHF.